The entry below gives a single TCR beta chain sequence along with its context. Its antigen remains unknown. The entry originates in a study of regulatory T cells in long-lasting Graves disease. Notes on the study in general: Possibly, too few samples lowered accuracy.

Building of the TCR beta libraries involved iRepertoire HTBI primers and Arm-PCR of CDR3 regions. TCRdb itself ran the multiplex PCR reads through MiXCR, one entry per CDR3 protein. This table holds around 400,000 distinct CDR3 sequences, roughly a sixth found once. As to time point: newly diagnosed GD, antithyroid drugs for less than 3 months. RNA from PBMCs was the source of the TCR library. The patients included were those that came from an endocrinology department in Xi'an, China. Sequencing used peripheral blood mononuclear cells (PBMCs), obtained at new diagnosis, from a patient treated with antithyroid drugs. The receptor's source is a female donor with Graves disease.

Here the CDR3 reads CASTPPGQGRDGYTF. DNA of the CDR3: TGTGCCAGTACTCCACCCGGACAGGGTAGGGATGGCTACACCTTC. The chain combines TRBV2 with TRBJ1-2; 8 bases are a match to TRBD1. Germline V gives CDR1 SNHLY, CDR2 FYNNEI. Unmatched junction bases numbered 15, after V lost 9 bases and J lost 6 bases. The CDR3 has 15 amino acids.